This T cell receptor (beta chain) comes out of a study of T cells after yellow fever vaccination. The V and J ends lost 0 bases and 0 bases, in that order; junction bases with no gene match: 8. CDR1 is SGHRS, CDR2 YFSETQ, per germline. CDR3 size: 18 residues. The sample holds many counts of this clonotype. Study-wide points: The booster saw the reappearance of most primary-vaccination clones (around 95% CD4, almost 90% CD8).

TCRdb reanalysed the 5' RACE reads using MiXCR and keeps one entry per CDR3 protein. The data show some 100,000 distinct CDR3 sequences, with around 9.8% seen just once and approximately 16% held by the top ten. This TCR was sampled from a man aged 18 to 30 who received the YFV17D yellow fever vaccine. The chain uses TRBV5-1 and TRBJ2-1, with 8 bases aligning to TRBD1. This material consisted of CD8+ T cells not binding an NS4B(214-222) dextramer, sorted from PBMCs, taken roughly 15 days after the first yellow fever vaccination. Here the CDR3 reads CASSLAPRDRRSYNEQFF. CDR3 nucleotide sequence: TGCGCCAGCAGCTTGGCTCCTAGGGACAGGCGCTCCTACAATGAGCAGTTCTTC.